These 24 T cell receptor beta chains originate from one sample sequenced in a study of blood T cells in healthy people across ages. A sample-barcoded 5' primer and a J-beta primer mix were used in a second PCR of about 6 to 12 cycles. TCRdb called the 5' RACE reads again in MiXCR, with one record for every CDR3 protein. This sample has almost 800,000 distinct CDR3 sequences, with more than 45% found just once. The sample was blood. Receptor source: a young man in good health.

This chain links TRBV28 with TRBJ2-3, with a tentative D call TRBD2 (6 bases). The ends were cut back, 5 bases at V and 6 bases at J, with 12 bases in the middle. The germline CDR1 and CDR2 sequences are MDHEN and SYDVKM. The CDR3 is 13 residues long. The CDR3 is CASSLLRGDTQYF. The CDR3 DNA reads TGTGCCAGCAGTCTCCTTCGGGGGGATACGCAGTATTTT.

This clonotype was picked up a small number of times. The CDR3 DNA is TGCGCCAGCAGTGATACGGTGACTAGCAGGTATTTT. This encodes CASSDTVTSRYF. This chain uses TRBV10-1 with TRBJ2-3; 7 bases align to TRBD2. Germline values: CDR1 WNHNN, CDR2 SYGVQD (reference sequence). This CDR3 is built from 12 residues. The V segment lost 3 bases and the J segment 14 bases; nucleotides outside the gene matches: 8.

This rearrangement joins TRBV7-9 to TRBJ2-3; 7 bases are a match to TRBD1. After removal of 2 bases from V and 1 base from J, the junction contained 6 bases not matched to a gene. The CDR3 spans 16 residues. Germline V gives CDR1 SEHNR, CDR2 FQNEAQ (reference sequence). The CDR3 DNA follows: TGTGCCAGCAGCTTAATGAAAACAGGGGGCACAGATACGCAGTATTTT. As protein: CASSLMKTGGTDTQYF.

This clonotype was seen only a few times. The chain uses TRBV15 and TRBJ2-1, with unresolved D. Trimming pared 1 base from V and 4 bases from J, leaving 11 bases between. This CDR3 comprises 15 residues. CDR1 LNHNV and CDR2 YYDKDF come from the germline V gene (reference sequence). This CDR3 reads CATSRVSGWYNEQFF. Here the CDR3 DNA reads TGTGCCACCAGCAGAGTAAGTGGGTGGTACAATGAGCAGTTCTTC.

The table lists this clonotype with a few counts. The chain carries TRBV27 and TRBJ1-2; a possible D gene is TRBD1 (6 bases). Germline CDR1 and CDR2: MNHEY and SMNVEV (reference sequence). The germline V and J ends were trimmed by 5 bases and 8 bases, with 12 bases remaining between them. The length of the CDR3 is 12 residues. The CDR3 sequence is CASSPTGNGYTF. The CDR3, as DNA: TGTGCCAGCAGTCCTACAGGGAACGGCTACACCTTC.

The rearrangement links TRBV4-3 to TRBJ2-1; no reliable D call. The germline CDR1 and CDR2 sequences are LGHNA and YSLEER. The V end lost 0 bases, the J end lost 6 bases, and 6 bases lay between the germline ends. This CDR3 region has 13 residues. The CDR3 is CASSQELRNEQFF. CDR3 DNA: TGCGCCAGCAGCCAAGAACTGCGCAATGAGCAGTTCTTC.

There are a few counts of this clonotype. This rearrangement joins TRBV25-1 to TRBJ2-5, with TRBD1 matching over 9 bases. Germline V gene lookup returns CDR1 MGHDK and CDR2 SYGVNS. The V segment lost 1 base and the J segment 2 bases; nucleotides outside the gene matches: 2. The CDR3 is 15 residues long. CDR3 region: CASSELGTGQETQYF. The CDR3 DNA follows: TGTGCCAGCAGTGAATTGGGGACAGGGCAAGAGACCCAGTACTTC.

This clonotype was detected a few times. The chain links TRBV20-1 to TRBJ2-7; maybe TRBD1 (5 bases). V was cut by 0 bases and J by 1 base, with 16 bases left in between. Looked up from germline, CDR1 is DFQATT and CDR2 is SNEGSKA (reference sequence). The CDR3 is 16 amino acids. CDR3 region: CSARERNRPKSYEQYF. CDR3 coding DNA: TGCAGTGCTAGAGAAAGGAACAGGCCAAAATCCTACGAGCAGTACTTC.

This sequence joins TRBV6-5 and TRBJ1-1, with 8 bases lining up with TRBD1. The CDR3 sequence is 14 residues long. The germline CDR1 and CDR2 sequences are MNHEY and SVGAGI. Germline trimming cut 6 bases from V and 3 bases from J; bases unmatched to any gene: 6. The CDR3 sequence: CASRTGVLDTEAFF. The CDR3 region has the DNA TGTGCCAGCAGGACAGGGGTTCTGGACACTGAAGCTTTCTTT.

This clonotype turned up a few times. The chain joins TRBV13 to TRBJ2-7; possible D gene TRBD2, 5 bases. The CDR3 is 14 amino acids. Between the trimmed V and J ends, which lost 5 bases and 3 bases, there was a span of 14 bases. CDR1 PRHDT and CDR2 FYEKMQ come from the germline V gene (reference sequence). CDR3 coding DNA: TGTGCCAGCAGCCCGTCGAGGGTTCTCTACGAGCAGTACTTC. Its translation is CASSPSRVLYEQYF.

The chain has TRBV7-9 and TRBJ1-2, with 9 bases matching TRBD1. Germline CDR1 reads SEHNR; CDR2 reads FQNEAQ (reference sequence). The CDR3 totals 16 residues. V was pared by 5 bases and J by 3 bases, with 10 bases of the junction left unmatched. DNA for the CDR3: TGTGCCAGCAGCGGGGACAGGGCGAGCGTGGACTATGGCTACACCTTC. Translating gives CASSGDRASVDYGYTF.

This chain uses TRBV11-2 with TRBJ2-1, with 7 bases aligning to TRBD2. In germline, CDR1 is SGHAT, CDR2 FQNNGV. Losses at the gene ends were 0 bases for V and 9 bases for J; bases not matched to a gene: 23. The length of the CDR3 is 20 residues. The CDR3 region is CASSLDGPAGLVSRFTEQFF. CDR3 in DNA: TGTGCCAGCAGCTTAGATGGCCCTGCTGGACTAGTATCCCGGTTTACTGAGCAGTTCTTC.

The V and J genes are TRBV4-3 and TRBJ2-2; D unresolved. This CDR3 is built from 14 residues. Germline CDR1 and CDR2: LGHNA and YSLEER. Trimming removed 0 bases from V and 4 bases from J, with 6 bases in between. In nucleotides, the CDR3 is TGCGCCAGCAGCCAAGATAAAGGCACCGGGGAGCTGTTTTTT. Its translation is CASSQDKGTGELFF.

The V call is TRBV10-3, the J call TRBJ2-4, with a possible D match to TRBD1 (5 bases). Gene TRBJ2-7 matches the end of the DNA better, so the J call may be wrong. This CDR3 spans 13 amino acids. Germline V CDR1 and CDR2: ENHRY, SYGVKD. The CDR3 nucleotides are TGTGCCATCAGCAAGGCAGGGACCTACGAGCAGTACTTC. This sequence encodes CAISKAGTYEQYF.

This clonotype was observed a handful of times. This rearrangement joins TRBV14 to TRBJ2-7, with D maybe TRBD2 (5 bases). Germline CDR1 SGHDN, CDR2 FVKESK. V shed 4 bases and J shed 2 bases, with 12 bases lying between them. This CDR3 comprises 14 residues. In DNA, the CDR3 is TGTGCCAGCAGCCGTGATGCGGGCCCCTACGAGCAGTACTTC. As protein: CASSRDAGPYEQYF.

V and J are TRBV4-2 and TRBJ2-3, with 7 bases that match TRBD2. From germline, CDR1 is LGHNA and CDR2 YNFKEQ. CDR3 size: 18 residues. V trimming: 0 bases; J trimming: 2 bases; junction bases outside the gene matches: 11. The CDR3 sequence: CASSQESRGEGVTDTQYF. In DNA form, the CDR3 reads TGTGCCAGCAGCCAAGAATCAAGAGGGGAGGGAGTCACAGATACGCAGTATTTT.

The chain is built from TRBV11-2 and TRBJ2-4; perhaps TRBD1 as D (5 bases). This CDR3 is built from 16 residues. Germline V CDR1 and CDR2: SGHAT, FQNNGV. The germline V and J ends were trimmed by 5 bases and 0 bases, with 14 bases remaining between them. The CDR3 DNA is TGTGCCAGCAGCCAAAGACAGACCCTAGCCAAAAACATTCAGTACTTC. Its protein product is CASSQRQTLAKNIQYF.

Points on this clonotype: Germline and junction disagree at one end, which may indicate a read error. The gene calls are TRBV28 and TRBJ2-5; D remains ambiguous. Gene TRBJ2-7 matches the end of the DNA better, so the J call may be wrong. Germline V gene lookup returns CDR1 MDHEN and CDR2 SYDVKM. The CDR3 sequence is 13 residues long. CDR3 in amino acids: CASRLSPVDEQYF. The CDR3 DNA sequence: TGTGCCAGCAGGTTATCACCCGTGGACGAGCAGTACTTC.

Concerning this clonotype: The CDR3 ends on some other residue instead of the conserved phenylalanine or tryptophan, so this is likely a read error. The genes are TRBV20-1 and TRBJ1-2; D remains ambiguous. This CDR3 spans 14 amino acids. The germline V gene has CDR1 DFQATT and CDR2 SNEGSKA (reference sequence). Between the trimmed V and J ends, which lost 5 bases and 5 bases, there was a span of 18 bases. CDR3 sequence (DNA): TGCAGTGCTCCACAGAGAAGTAACGCGTATGGCTACACCTTA. Amino acid sequence: CSAPQRSNAYGYTL.

This sequence joins TRBV25-1 and TRBJ2-5; D is possibly TRBD1 or TRBD2 (5 bases each). The CDR3 is 14 amino acids. Germline lookup yields CDR1 MGHDK and CDR2 SYGVNS. Trimming pared 0 bases from V and 11 bases from J, leaving 16 bases between. This chain's CDR3 is CASSEYGTDREQYF. The CDR3 DNA reads TGTGCCAGCAGTGAATACGGGACGGATAGGGAGCAGTACTTC.

V and J are TRBV20-1 and TRBJ1-1, with D possibly being TRBD1 (5 bases). V was pared by 3 bases and J by 4 bases, with 9 bases between. From germline, CDR1 is DFQATT and CDR2 SNEGSKA (reference sequence). CDR3 length equals 12 residues. This CDR3 reads CSARGGTTEAFF. As DNA, the CDR3 is TGCAGTGCTAGGGGGGGGACCACTGAAGCTTTCTTT.

The chain links TRBV4-2 to TRBJ2-3; no firm D call. Germline CDR1 and CDR2: LGHNA and YNFKEQ. The CDR3 covers 15 residues. V shed 8 bases and J shed 0 bases, with 15 bases lying between them. CDR3 sequence (DNA): TGTGCCAGCTCCCTCTCGGGCGCTAGCACAGATACGCAGTATTTT. Residues: CASSLSGASTDTQYF.

A few counts support this clonotype. The chain links TRBV20-1 to TRBJ2-1; 7 positions agree with TRBD1. Germline V lookup: CDR1 DFQATT, CDR2 SNEGSKA (reference sequence). The CDR3 extends over 12 amino acids. V lost 6 bases to trimming and J lost 5 bases; unmatched junction nucleotides: 4. CDR3 in amino acids: CSATDRDNEQFF. CDR3 sequence (DNA): TGCAGTGCAACCGACAGGGACAATGAGCAGTTCTTC.

J is TRBJ1-2 and V is TRBV6-2 or TRBV6-3, with a tentative D call TRBD1 (5 bases). From germline, CDR1 is MNHEY and CDR2 SVGEGT. CDR3 length: 14 residues. Between the trimmed V and J ends, which lost 11 bases and 0 bases, there was a span of 16 bases. The CDR3 sequence is CAATGTPANYGYTF. The CDR3, as DNA: TGTGCCGCGACCGGGACGCCAGCTAACTATGGCTACACCTTC.